This T cell receptor beta chain is drawn from a study of blood T cell repertoires in COVID-19. Only in-frame clones appear in the TCRdb table, and some are missing; sequencing was by immunoSEQ multiplex PCR. The table has about 120,000 clones, approximately 87% seen once; the top ten hold roughly 2.1%. Per germline, CDR1 SEHNR and CDR2 FQNEAQ (reference sequence). V shed 5 bases, J shed 3 bases, and the junction held 9 bases outside the gene matches. The CDR3 contains 16 residues. This clone was detected only a few times. Sample: peripheral blood. The chain recombines TRBV7-9 with TRBJ1-4; 7 bases are a match to TRBD1. The TCR comes from a woman aged 45-65 years with acute or convalescent COVID-19. CDR3 in DNA: TGTGCCAGCAGCCCCCGGGACAGAAGACCTAATGAAAAACTGTTTTTT. Translated, it gives CASSPRDRRPNEKLFF. The full variable domain, rest sourced from reference TRBV7-9 and TRBJ1-4, is DTGVSQNPRHKITKRGQNVTFRCDPISEHNRLYWYRQTLGQGPEFLTYFQNEAQLEKSRLLSDRFSAERPKGSFSTLEIQRTEQGDSAMYLCASSPRDRRPNEKLFFGSGTQLSVL.